One T cell receptor (beta chain) is described in this entry. Antigen: not known. This specimen belongs to a study of PD-1 blockade in mismatch repair-deficient tumors. The CDR3 is made up of 14 amino acids. The time point was: 10-day in vitro stimulation with candidate neoantigen peptide 6. Mismatch repair deficiency was confirmed in all patients, by PCR or immunohistochemistry. TCRs were sequenced from a few patients responding to pembrolizumab. About 7 ELISpot-reactive neoantigen peptides each drove an approximately ten-day in vitro stimulation. Clone fold changes were calculated against an identical culture without peptide. Sequencing was performed with immunoSEQ multiplex PCR; in TCRdb, only in-frame clones are kept and a portion is missing. This repertoire shows some 14,000 clones, 86% found once; its top ten account for approximately 5%.

Sequencing was performed on cells cultured in vitro, taken from a patient treated with pembrolizumab. The J gene is TRBJ2-7, the V gene TRBV12-1; the D segment call TRBD1 is taken from the table without a DNA check. TRBV12-1 is shown as a pseudogene. This sequence originates from an adult with mismatch repair-deficient cancer. The CDR3: CASSPRQGASEQYF. The CDR3 DNA reads TGTGCCAGCAGCCCCCGACAGGGAGCCAGCGAGCAGTACTTC.